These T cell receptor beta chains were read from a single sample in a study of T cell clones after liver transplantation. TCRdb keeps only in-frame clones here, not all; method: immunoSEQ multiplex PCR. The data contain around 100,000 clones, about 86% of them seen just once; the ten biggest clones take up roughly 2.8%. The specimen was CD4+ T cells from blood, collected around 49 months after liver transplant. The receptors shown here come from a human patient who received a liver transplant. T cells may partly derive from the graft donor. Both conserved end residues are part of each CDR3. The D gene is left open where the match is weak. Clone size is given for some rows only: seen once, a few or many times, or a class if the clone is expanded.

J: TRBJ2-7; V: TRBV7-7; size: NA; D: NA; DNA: TGCGCCAGCAGCCCTGGCCCAGGTTCCTACGAGCAGTACTTC; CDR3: CASSPGPGSYEQYF
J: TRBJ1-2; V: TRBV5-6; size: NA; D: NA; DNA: TGTGCCAGCAGCTTGGCCGCGAGCGGAGGCTACACCTTC; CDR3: CASSLAASGGYTF
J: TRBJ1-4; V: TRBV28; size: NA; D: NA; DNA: TGTGCCAGCAGTTTGTCTCCCGGAAATGAAAAACTGTTTTTT; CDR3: CASSLSPGNEKLFF
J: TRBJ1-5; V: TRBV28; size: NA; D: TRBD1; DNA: TGTGCCAGCAGCAGCCGGGACAGTTCACCAGCTCAGCCCCAGCATTTT; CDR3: CASSSRDSSPAQPQHF
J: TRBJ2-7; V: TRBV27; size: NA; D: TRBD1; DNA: TGTGCCAGCAAACTCCGACAGGGGTATTCCTACGAGCAGTACTTC; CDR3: CASKLRQGYSYEQYF
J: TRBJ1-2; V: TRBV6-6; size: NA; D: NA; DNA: TGTGCCAGCAGTACTGGCCCCCCTAACTATGGCTACACCTTC; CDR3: CASSTGPPNYGYTF
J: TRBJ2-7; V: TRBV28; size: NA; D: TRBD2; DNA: TGTGCCAGCAGCTCCCCCGCTAGCGGGTCCTACGAGCAGTACTTC; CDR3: CASSSPASGSYEQYF
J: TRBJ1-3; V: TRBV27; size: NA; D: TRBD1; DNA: TGTGCCAGCAGTCCCGGGACAGGGGGGAACACCATATATTTT; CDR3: CASSPGTGGNTIYF
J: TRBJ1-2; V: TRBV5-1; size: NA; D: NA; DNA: TGCGCCAGCAGCTTGGACGGCGACTATGGCTACACCTTC; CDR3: CASSLDGDYGYTF
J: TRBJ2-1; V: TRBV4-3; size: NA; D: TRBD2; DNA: TGCGCCAGCAGCCAAGGCCCCGGGGGGGCCAGTTACAATGAGCAGTTCTTC; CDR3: CASSQGPGGASYNEQFF
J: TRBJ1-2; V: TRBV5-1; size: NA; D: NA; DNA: TGCGCCAGCAGCCCCGGGGGAGACTATGGCTACACCTTC; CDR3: CASSPGGDYGYTF
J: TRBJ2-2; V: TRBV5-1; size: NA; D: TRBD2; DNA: TGCGCCAGCAGCAGGACTAGCGGGAGAACCGGGGAGCTGTTTTTT; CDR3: CASSRTSGRTGELFF
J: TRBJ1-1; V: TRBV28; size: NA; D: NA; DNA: TGTGCCAGCAGTCCCCCTATCGGGTTCCCCTTCAACACTGAAGCTTTCTTT; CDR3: CASSPPIGFPFNTEAFF
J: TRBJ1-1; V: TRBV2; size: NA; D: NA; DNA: TGTGCCAGCAGTACTGTCATGAACACTGAAGCTTTCTTT; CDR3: CASSTVMNTEAFF
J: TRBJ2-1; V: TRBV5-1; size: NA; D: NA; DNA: TGCGCCAGCAGCCCGAGACAGGTTGGTTACCACAATGAGCAGTTCTTC; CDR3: CASSPRQVGYHNEQFF
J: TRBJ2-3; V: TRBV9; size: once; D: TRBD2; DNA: TGTGCCAGCAGCGTAGAGGCTAGCGGGGGGGCTATGGATACGCAGTATTTT; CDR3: CASSVEASGGAMDTQYF
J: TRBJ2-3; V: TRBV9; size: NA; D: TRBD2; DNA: TGTGCCAGCAGCGCCCATAGCGGGGGGCATACAGATACGCAGTATTTT; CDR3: CASSAHSGGHTDTQYF
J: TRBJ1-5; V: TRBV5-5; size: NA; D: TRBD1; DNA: TGTGCCAGCAGCTTGGAAGGGGGCCTAGGGCAGCCCCAGCATTTT; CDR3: CASSLEGGLGQPQHF
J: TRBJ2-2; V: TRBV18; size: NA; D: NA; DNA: TGTGCCAGCTCACCACAACCTCCTCCCACCGGGGAGCTGTTTTTT; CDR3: CASSPQPPPTGELFF
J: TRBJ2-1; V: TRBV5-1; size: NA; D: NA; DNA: TGCGCCAGCAGCCAACTACAGGGTGGGGAGCAGTTCTTC; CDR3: CASSQLQGGEQFF
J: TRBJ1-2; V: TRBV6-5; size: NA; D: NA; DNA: TGTGCCAGCCGTTGGGGGAATGGCTACACCTTC; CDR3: CASRWGNGYTF
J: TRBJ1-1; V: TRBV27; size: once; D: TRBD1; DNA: TGTGCCAGCAGTTCGGCCCCCGGGACAGGGAACACTGAAGCTTTCTTT; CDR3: CASSSAPGTGNTEAFF
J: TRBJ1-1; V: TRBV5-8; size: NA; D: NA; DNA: TGTGCCAGCAGCCCCGAGGTCACCATTGCCAAAGCTTTCTTT; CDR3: CASSPEVTIAKAFF
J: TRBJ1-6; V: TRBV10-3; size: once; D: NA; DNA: TGTGCCATCAGTGAGTCAAACACCCTTGGTTCACCCCTCCACTTT; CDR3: CAISESNTLGSPLHF
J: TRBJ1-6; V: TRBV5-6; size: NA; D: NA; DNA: TGTGCCAGCACCGCCGGGACGGGAAATTCACCCCTCCACTTT; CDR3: CASTAGTGNSPLHF
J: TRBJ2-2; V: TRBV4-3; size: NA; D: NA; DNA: TGCGCCAGCAGCCCAAGAGGTAGATCCGGGGAGCTGTTTTTT; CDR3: CASSPRGRSGELFF
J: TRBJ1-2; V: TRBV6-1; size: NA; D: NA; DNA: TGTGCCAGCAGTGCCCGGGAGGGCAGGGGTAACTATGGCTACACCTTC; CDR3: CASSAREGRGNYGYTF
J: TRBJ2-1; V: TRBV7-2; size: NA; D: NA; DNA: TGTGCCAGCAGCATCGACAGGAGCTACAATGAGCAGTTCTTC; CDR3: CASSIDRSYNEQFF
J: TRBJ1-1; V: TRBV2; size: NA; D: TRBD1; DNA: TGTGCCAGTAACGCAGGGGGGCCGGTCACTGAAGCTTTCTTT; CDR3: CASNAGGPVTEAFF
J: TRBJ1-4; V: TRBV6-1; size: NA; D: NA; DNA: TGTGCCAGCAGGAGTACCGGGCCAGGAGACGAAAAACTGTTTTTT; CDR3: CASRSTGPGDEKLFF
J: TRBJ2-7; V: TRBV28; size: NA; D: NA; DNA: TGTGCCAGCAGTTCGACTCGGACACGGCCCTACGAGCAGTACTTC; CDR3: CASSSTRTRPYEQYF
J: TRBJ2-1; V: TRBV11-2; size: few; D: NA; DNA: TGTGCCAGCAGCTTAGAGTTAAACAATGAGCAGTTCTTC; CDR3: CASSLELNNEQFF
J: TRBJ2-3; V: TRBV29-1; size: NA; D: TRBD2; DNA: TGCAGCGGGCGAGGAAGACTAGCGGGAGATACGCAGTATTTT; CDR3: CSGRGRLAGDTQYF
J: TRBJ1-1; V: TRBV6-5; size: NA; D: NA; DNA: TGTGCCAGCAGTCCCGCAACGAGGAGGACTGAAGCTTTCTTT; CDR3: CASSPATRRTEAFF
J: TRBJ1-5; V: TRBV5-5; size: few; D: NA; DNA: TGTGCCAGCAGCACCGGACTTGAGTCTTATCAGCCCCAGCATTTT; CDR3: CASSTGLESYQPQHF
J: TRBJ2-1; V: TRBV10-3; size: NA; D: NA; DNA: TGTGCCATCAGTGTAGGTAGCAATGAGCAGTTCTTC; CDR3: CAISVGSNEQFF
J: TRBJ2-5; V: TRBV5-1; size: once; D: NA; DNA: TGCGCCAGCAGCTTGATAAGCGGAGGAAGGGAAGAGACCCAGTACTTC; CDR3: CASSLISGGREETQYF
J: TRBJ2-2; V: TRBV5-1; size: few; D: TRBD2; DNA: TGCGCCAGCAGTCCCTCAGCGGGAGGGGCCGCCGGGGAGCTGTTTTTT; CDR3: CASSPSAGGAAGELFF
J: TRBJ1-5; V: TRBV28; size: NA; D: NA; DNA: TGTGCCAGCAGTTTACGACTAGGCGGGGACTTTGGTCAGCCCCAGCATTTT; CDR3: CASSLRLGGDFGQPQHF